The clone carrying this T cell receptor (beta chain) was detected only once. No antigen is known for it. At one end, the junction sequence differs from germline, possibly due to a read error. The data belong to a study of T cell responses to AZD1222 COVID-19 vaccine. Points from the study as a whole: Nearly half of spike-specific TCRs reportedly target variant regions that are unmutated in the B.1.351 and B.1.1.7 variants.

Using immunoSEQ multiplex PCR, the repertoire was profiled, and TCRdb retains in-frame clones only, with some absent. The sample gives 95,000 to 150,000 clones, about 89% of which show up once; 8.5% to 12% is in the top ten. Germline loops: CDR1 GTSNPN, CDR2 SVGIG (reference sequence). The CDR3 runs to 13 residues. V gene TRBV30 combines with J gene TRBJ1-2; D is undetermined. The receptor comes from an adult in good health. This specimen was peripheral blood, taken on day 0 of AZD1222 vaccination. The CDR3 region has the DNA TGTGCCTGGAGAACGCTGGGTAACAATGGCTACACCTTC. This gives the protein CAWRTLGNNGYTF.